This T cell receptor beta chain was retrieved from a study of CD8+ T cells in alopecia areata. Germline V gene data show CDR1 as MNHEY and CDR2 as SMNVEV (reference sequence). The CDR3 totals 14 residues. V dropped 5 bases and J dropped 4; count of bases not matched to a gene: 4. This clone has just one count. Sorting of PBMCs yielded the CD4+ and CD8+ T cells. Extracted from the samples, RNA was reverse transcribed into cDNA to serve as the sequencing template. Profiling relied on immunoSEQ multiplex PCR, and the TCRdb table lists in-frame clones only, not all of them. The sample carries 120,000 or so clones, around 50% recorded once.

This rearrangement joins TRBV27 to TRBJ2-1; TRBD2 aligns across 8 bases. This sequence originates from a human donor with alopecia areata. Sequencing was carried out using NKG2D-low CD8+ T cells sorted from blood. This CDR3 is CASSQRETYNEQFF. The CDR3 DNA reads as TGTGCCAGCAGTCAGCGGGAGACGTACAATGAGCAGTTCTTC.